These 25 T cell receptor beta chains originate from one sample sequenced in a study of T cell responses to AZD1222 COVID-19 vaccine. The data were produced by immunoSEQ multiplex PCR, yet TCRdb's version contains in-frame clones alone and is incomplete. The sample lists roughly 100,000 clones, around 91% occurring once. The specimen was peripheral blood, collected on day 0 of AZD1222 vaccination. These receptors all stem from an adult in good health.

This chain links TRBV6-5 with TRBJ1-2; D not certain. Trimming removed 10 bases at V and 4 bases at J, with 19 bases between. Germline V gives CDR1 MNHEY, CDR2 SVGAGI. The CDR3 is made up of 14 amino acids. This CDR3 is CATLGEGGFYGYTF. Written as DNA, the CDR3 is TGTGCCACTTTGGGAGAGGGCGGATTCTATGGCTACACCTTC.

The CDR3 reads CASSPGQGGADTQYF. For the CDR3, the DNA is TGTGCCAGCAGCCCCGGGCAGGGGGGCGCAGATACGCAGTATTTT. This chain connects TRBV6-5 to TRBJ2-3; TRBD1 is a possible D gene (7 bases). Trimming removed 6 bases from V and 4 bases from J, with 17 bases in between. CDR3 length equals 15 residues. CDR1 and CDR2 from the germline V gene are MNHEY and SVGAGI.

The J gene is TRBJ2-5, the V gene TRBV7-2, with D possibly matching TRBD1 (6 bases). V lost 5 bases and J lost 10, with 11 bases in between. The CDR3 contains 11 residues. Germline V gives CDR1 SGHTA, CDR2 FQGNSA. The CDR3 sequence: CASSRQVVQYF. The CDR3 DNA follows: TGTGCCAGCAGCCGACAGGTGGTCCAGTACTTC.

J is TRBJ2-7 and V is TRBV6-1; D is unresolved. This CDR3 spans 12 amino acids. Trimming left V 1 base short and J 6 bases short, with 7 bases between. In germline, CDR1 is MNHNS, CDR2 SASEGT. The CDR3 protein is CASSEGLFEQYF. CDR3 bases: TGTGCCAGCAGTGAAGGACTGTTCGAGCAGTACTTC.

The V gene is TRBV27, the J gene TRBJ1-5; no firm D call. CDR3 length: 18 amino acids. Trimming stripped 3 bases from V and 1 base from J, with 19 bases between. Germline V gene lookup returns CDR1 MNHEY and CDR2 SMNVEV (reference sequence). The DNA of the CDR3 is TGTGCCAGCAGTTTCCCATTTACGGCCCTTGGAAGCAATCAGCCCCAGCATTTT. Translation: CASSFPFTALGSNQPQHF.

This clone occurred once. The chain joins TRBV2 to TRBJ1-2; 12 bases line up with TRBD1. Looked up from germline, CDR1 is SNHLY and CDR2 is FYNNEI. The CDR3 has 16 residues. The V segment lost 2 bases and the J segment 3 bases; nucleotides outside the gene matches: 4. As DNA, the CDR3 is TGTGCCAGCAGTGAACCTGGGACAGGGGGCCACTATGGCTACACCTTC. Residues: CASSEPGTGGHYGYTF.

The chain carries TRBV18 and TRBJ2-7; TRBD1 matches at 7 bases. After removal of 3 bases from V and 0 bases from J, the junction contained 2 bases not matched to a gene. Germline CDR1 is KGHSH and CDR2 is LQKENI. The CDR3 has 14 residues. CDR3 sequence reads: CASSPTGSSYEQYF. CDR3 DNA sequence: TGTGCCAGCTCACCGACAGGGAGCTCCTACGAGCAGTACTTC.

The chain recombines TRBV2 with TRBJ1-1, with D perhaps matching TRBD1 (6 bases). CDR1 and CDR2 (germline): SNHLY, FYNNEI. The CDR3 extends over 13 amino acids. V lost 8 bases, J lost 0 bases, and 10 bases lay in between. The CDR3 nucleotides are TGTGCCAGCCGGACAGCGATGAACACTGAAGCTTTCTTT. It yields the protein CASRTAMNTEAFF.

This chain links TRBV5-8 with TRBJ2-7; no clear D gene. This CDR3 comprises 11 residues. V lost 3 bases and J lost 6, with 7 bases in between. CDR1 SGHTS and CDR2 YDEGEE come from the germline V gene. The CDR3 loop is CASSSLVEQYF. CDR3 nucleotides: TGTGCCAGCAGCTCCCTTGTCGAGCAGTACTTC.

DNA of the CDR3: TGTGCCAGCGGAAAATTCGACAGGGGAGGCTACACCTTC. Amino acids: CASGKFDRGGYTF. The J gene is TRBJ1-2, the V gene TRBV27, with TRBD1 identical over 8 bases. J was trimmed by 8 bases and V by 8 bases; bases with no gene match: 10. Germline V gene sequence: CDR1 MNHEY, CDR2 SMNVEV (reference sequence). This CDR3 region has 13 residues.

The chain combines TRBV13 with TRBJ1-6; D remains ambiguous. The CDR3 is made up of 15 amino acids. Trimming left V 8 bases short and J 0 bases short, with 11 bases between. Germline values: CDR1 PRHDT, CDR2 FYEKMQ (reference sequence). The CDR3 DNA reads TGTGCCAGCGCTGAGAAGAGCTCCTATAATTCACCCCTCCACTTT. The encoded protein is CASAEKSSYNSPLHF.

The CDR3 here is CASSLDSSRNYGYTF. The CDR3 nucleotides are TGTGCCAGCAGCCTTGACAGCTCTCGTAACTATGGCTACACCTTC. This chain links TRBV7-9 with TRBJ1-2; tentative D call: TRBD1 (5 bases). The CDR3 loop spans 15 amino acids. Trimming left V 5 bases short and J 1 base short, with 14 bases between. In germline, CDR1 is SEHNR, CDR2 FQNEAQ (reference sequence).

CDR3 in DNA: TGTGCCAGCAGTTACCGTGGCCGCAACTACGAGCAGTACTTC. This sequence encodes CASSYRGRNYEQYF. This rearrangement joins TRBV6-2 or TRBV6-3 to TRBJ2-7; no clear D. From germline, CDR1 is MNHEY and CDR2 SVGEGT. Trimming removed 2 bases from V and 3 bases from J, with 11 bases in between. The CDR3 extends over 14 amino acids.

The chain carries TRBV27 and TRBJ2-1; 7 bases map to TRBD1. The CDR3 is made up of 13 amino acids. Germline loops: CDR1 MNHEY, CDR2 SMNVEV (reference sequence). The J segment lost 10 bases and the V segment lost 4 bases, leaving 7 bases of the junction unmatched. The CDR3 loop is CASSYRGPEEQFF. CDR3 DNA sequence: TGTGCCAGCAGTTACAGGGGACCTGAGGAGCAGTTCTTC.

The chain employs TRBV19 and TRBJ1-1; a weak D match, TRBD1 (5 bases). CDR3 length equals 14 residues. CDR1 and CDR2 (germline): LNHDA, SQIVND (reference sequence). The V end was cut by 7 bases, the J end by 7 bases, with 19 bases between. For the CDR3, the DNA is TGTGCCAGTACTCTCAGAGTAACAGGAGGTGAAGCTTTCTTT. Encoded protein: CASTLRVTGGEAFF.

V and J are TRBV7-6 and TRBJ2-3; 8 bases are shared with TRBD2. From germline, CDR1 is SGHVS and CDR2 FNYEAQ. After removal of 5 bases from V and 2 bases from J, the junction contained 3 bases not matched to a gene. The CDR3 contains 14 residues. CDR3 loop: CASSPGGSTDTQYF. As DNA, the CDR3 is TGTGCCAGCAGCCCGGGGGGGTCCACAGATACGCAGTATTTT.

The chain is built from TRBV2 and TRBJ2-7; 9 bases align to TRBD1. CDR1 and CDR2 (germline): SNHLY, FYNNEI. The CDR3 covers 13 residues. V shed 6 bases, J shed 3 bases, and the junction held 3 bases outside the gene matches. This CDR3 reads CASSRGQGYEQYF. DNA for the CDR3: TGTGCCAGCAGCCGGGGACAGGGCTACGAGCAGTACTTC.

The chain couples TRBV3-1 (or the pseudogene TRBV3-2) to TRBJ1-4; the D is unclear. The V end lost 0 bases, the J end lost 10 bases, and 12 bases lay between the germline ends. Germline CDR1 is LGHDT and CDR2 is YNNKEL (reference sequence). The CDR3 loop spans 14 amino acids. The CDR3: CASSQDLFWGKLFF. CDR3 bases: TGTGCCAGCAGCCAAGATTTATTTTGGGGAAAACTGTTTTTT.

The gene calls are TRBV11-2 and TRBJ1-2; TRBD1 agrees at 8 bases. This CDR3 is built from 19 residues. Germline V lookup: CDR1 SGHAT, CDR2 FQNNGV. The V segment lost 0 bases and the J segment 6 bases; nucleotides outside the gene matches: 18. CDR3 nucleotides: TGTGCCAGCAGCTTAGATCCCGGACAGGGAAGTGCGTCGGGACATGGCTACACCTTC. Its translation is CASSLDPGQGSASGHGYTF.

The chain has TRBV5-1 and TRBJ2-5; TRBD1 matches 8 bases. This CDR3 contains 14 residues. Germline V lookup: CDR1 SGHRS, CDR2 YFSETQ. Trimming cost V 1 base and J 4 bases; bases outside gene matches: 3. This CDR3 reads CASSLSGGRETQYF. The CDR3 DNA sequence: TGCGCCAGCAGCTTGTCAGGGGGCAGAGAGACCCAGTACTTC.

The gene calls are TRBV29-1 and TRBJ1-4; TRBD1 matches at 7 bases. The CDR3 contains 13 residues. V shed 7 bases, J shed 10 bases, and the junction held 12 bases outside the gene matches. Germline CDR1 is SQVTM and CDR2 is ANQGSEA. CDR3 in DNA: TGCAGCGCCCGGGACAGCGAGATTGCAAAACTGTTTTTT. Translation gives CSARDSEIAKLFF. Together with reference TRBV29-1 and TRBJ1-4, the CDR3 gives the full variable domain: SAVISQKPSRDICQRGTSLTIQCQVDSQVTMMFWYRQQPGQSLTLIATANQGSEATYESGFVIDKFPISRPNLTFSTLTVSNMSPEDSSIYLCSARDSEIAKLFFGSGTQLSVL.

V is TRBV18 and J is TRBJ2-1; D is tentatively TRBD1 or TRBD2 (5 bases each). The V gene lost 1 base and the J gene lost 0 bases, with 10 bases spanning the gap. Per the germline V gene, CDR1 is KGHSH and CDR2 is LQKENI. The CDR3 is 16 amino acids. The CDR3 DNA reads TGTGCCAGCTCACCACAGTCGGGGCTCTCCTACAATGAGCAGTTCTTC. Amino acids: CASSPQSGLSYNEQFF.

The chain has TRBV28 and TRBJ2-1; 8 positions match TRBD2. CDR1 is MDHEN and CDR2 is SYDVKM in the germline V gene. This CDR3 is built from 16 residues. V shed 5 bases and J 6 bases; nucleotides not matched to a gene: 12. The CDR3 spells CASSPGGAKQVNEQFF. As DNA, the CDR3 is TGTGCCAGCAGTCCCGGGGGGGCCAAGCAAGTCAATGAGCAGTTCTTC.

The CDR3 here is CASSATSSYNEQFF. The CDR3 DNA reads TGTGCCAGCAGTGCGACTAGCTCCTACAATGAGCAGTTCTTC. The chain links TRBV2 to TRBJ2-1; possibly TRBD2 for D (6 bases). In germline, CDR1 is SNHLY, CDR2 FYNNEI. The CDR3 extends over 14 amino acids. V lost 4 bases and J lost 0, with 7 bases in between.

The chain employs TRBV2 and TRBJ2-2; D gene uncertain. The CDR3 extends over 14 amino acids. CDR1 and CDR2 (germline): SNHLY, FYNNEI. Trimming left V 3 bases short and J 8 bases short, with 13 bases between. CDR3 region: CASSELGLTGELFF. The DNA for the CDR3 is TGTGCCAGCAGTGAGTTAGGGTTGACTGGGGAGCTGTTTTTT.